Presented here are 25 T cell receptor beta chains from one specimen sequenced in a study of CD8 T cells in ankylosing spondylitis. Study results and limitations: A motif in TCR beta, a set of 8 or 9 highly homologous variants, appeared characteristic of ankylosing spondylitis blood.

No antigen has been assigned to these receptors. From the 5' RACE reads, TCRdb called clonotypes with MiXCR, one entry per CDR3 protein. Among over 400,000 distinct CDR3 sequences, 25% to 30% were seen once, and the ten largest hold 0.75% to 0.9%. The sample taken for sequencing was blood, either unsorted or a sorted T cell fraction (not recorded which). All receptors come from a male donor with ankylosing spondylitis.

This rearrangement joins TRBV5-1 to TRBJ2-3; D is undetermined. The germline V and J ends were trimmed by 0 bases and 0 bases, with 11 bases remaining between them. From germline, CDR1 is SGHRS and CDR2 YFSETQ. The CDR3 covers 16 residues. CDR3 residues: CASSLEAGSSTDTQYF. In nucleotides, the CDR3 is TGCGCCAGCAGCTTGGAGGCAGGTTCTAGCACAGATACGCAGTATTTT.

This CDR3 is CASAMAGNQPQHF. CDR3 nucleotides: TGTGCCTCGGCCATGGCGGGCAATCAGCCCCAGCATTTT. The chain recombines TRBV30 with TRBJ1-5; D unresolved. Germline CDR1 reads GTSNPN; CDR2 reads SVGIG (reference sequence). V lost 7 bases, J lost 2 bases, and 12 bases lay in between. This CDR3 is 13 amino acids long. Using reference TRBV30 and TRBJ1-5 for the parts outside the CDR3, the full variable domain is SQTIHQWPATLVQPVGSPLSLECTVEGTSNPNLYWYRQAAGRGLQLLFYSVGIGQISSEVPQNLSASRPQDRQFILSSKKLLLSDSGFYLCASAMAGNQPQHFGDGTRLSIL.

The chain couples TRBV29-1 to TRBJ1-1; D is unresolved. The CDR3 is 15 amino acids. Looked up from germline, CDR1 is SQVTM and CDR2 is ANQGSEA. The V gene lost 5 bases and the J gene lost 1 base, with 17 bases spanning the gap. CDR3 sequence reads: CSVFTQEGRNTEAFF. The CDR3 coding sequence is TGCAGCGTTTTTACACAAGAGGGTAGGAACACTGAAGCTTTCTTT. The complete variable domain, with remaining parts taken from reference TRBV29-1 and TRBJ1-1, reads SAVISQKPSRDICQRGTSLTIQCQVDSQVTMMFWYRQQPGQSLTLIATANQGSEATYESGFVIDKFPISRPNLTFSTLTVSNMSPEDSSIYLCSVFTQEGRNTEAFFGQGTRLTVV.

This clonotype was found a few times. This sequence joins TRBV7-2 and TRBJ2-7; D is possibly TRBD2 (7 bases). V was clipped by 1 base and J by 2 bases, with 15 bases between them. CDR3 length equals 16 residues. CDR1 SGHTA and CDR2 FQGNSA come from the germline V gene. CDR3 residues: CASSLETGGLAYEQYF. CDR3 sequence (DNA): TGTGCCAGCAGCTTAGAGACGGGGGGCCTCGCCTACGAGCAGTACTTC.

This clonotype has a count of ten or more. The rearrangement joins TRBV18 to TRBJ2-2; D remains ambiguous. The ends were cut back, 2 bases at V and 5 bases at J, with 0 bases in the middle. This CDR3 has 11 residues. Germline CDR1 is KGHSH and CDR2 is LQKENI. The CDR3, as DNA: TGTGCCAGCTCACCAACCGGGGAGCTGTTTTTT. Translated: CASSPTGELFF.

This clonotype turned up a few times. The chain joins TRBV12-3 or TRBV12-4 to TRBJ2-2, with TRBD1 identical over 8 bases. This CDR3 has 17 amino acids. V was pared by 5 bases and J by 4 bases, with 12 bases of the junction left unmatched. The CDR3 loop is CASSPGRGQGGTGELFF. DNA for the CDR3: TGTGCCAGCAGTCCAGGGAGAGGACAGGGAGGCACCGGGGAGCTGTTTTTT.

The chain couples TRBV12-3 or TRBV12-4 to TRBJ2-2, with 9 bases lining up with TRBD2. This CDR3 is 18 amino acids long. V lost 6 bases to trimming and J lost 4 bases; unmatched junction nucleotides: 15. The CDR3 nucleotides read TGTGCCAGCAGCCGCCGGGCGGGAGGGACCTCGGGCACCGGGGAGCTGTTTTTT. Protein sequence: CASSRRAGGTSGTGELFF.

CDR3 loop: CASSLPRISYEQYV. DNA of the CDR3: TGTGCCAGCAGCTTACCGAGGATTTCCTACGAGCAGTACGTC. The V call is TRBV7-9, the J call TRBJ2-7; the D is unclear. V lost 2 bases and J 1 base, leaving 9 bases between the germline ends. The CDR3 covers 14 residues. Germline V CDR1 and CDR2: SEHNR, FQNEAQ (reference sequence).

This clonotype has a handful of counts. This chain connects TRBV5-6 to TRBJ2-1, with D hard to call. V lost 7 bases and J 6 bases, leaving 11 bases between the germline ends. The CDR3 covers 12 residues. Germline V CDR1 and CDR2: SGHDT, YYEEEE. Here the CDR3 DNA reads TGTGCCAGCGTTCGGCGAGGCAATGAGCAGTTCTTC. Translated: CASVRRGNEQFF.

The chain links TRBV28 to TRBJ2-1, with D maybe TRBD2 (7 bases). CDR3 length: 16 residues. Germline values: CDR1 MDHEN, CDR2 SYDVKM. V was clipped by 5 bases and J by 9 bases, with 23 bases between them. Here the CDR3 DNA reads TGTGCCAGCAGTCCAACGAGGGAGGGGGGATGGGGTGAGCAGTTCTTC. Protein: CASSPTREGGWGEQFF.

This clonotype was seen many times. In DNA, the CDR3 is TGCAGCGCCAATTGGTGGGGAGAGGGGACTGAAGCTTTCTTT. Translating gives CSANWWGEGTEAFF. The chain couples TRBV29-1 to TRBJ1-1, with TRBD1 as a possible D gene (5 bases). V was shortened by 7 bases and J by 5 bases, with 20 bases between the two germline ends. This CDR3 is 14 amino acids long. Germline CDR1 is SQVTM and CDR2 is ANQGSEA.

This clonotype was detected a few times. This rearrangement joins TRBV20-1 to TRBJ2-3, with 7 bases matching TRBD2. CDR1 DFQATT and CDR2 SNEGSKA come from the germline V gene (reference sequence). This CDR3 comprises 15 residues. V gave up 3 bases and J gave up 0 bases; unmatched junction bases: 6. The CDR3 reads CSASNAGESTDTQYF. CDR3 nucleotide sequence: TGCAGTGCTAGCAATGCGGGGGAAAGCACAGATACGCAGTATTTT.

In its sample, this clonotype was seen a few times. The chain employs TRBV20-1 and TRBJ1-1; 8 nucleotides align to TRBD1. This CDR3 has 13 residues. From germline, CDR1 is DFQATT and CDR2 SNEGSKA (reference sequence). Trimming at V came to 4 bases and at J to 3 bases, leaving 4 bases not matched to a gene. The CDR3 region is CSANGQGDTEAFF. In DNA, the CDR3 is TGCAGTGCTAATGGACAGGGTGACACTGAAGCTTTCTTT.

The chain carries TRBV12-3 or TRBV12-4 and TRBJ2-5; 8 positions agree with TRBD1. With V trimmed by 3 bases and J by 5 bases, 8 bases remained unmatched. This CDR3 has 15 amino acids. The CDR3 here is CASSFISGGGETQYF. Written as DNA, the CDR3 is TGTGCCAGCAGTTTCATTTCAGGGGGCGGGGAGACCCAGTACTTC.

This clonotype occurred a few times. The J gene is TRBJ2-3, the V gene TRBV3-1, with TRBD1 identical over 7 bases. CDR3 length: 17 residues. After removal of 0 bases from V and 4 bases from J, the junction contained 10 bases not matched to a gene. The germline CDR1 and CDR2 sequences are LGHDT and YNNKEL (reference sequence). Here the CDR3 reads CASSQDTGVQAADTQYF. Here the CDR3 DNA reads TGTGCCAGCAGCCAAGATACAGGGGTTCAGGCGGCAGATACGCAGTATTTT.

The genes are TRBV24-1 and TRBJ2-3; D is undetermined. V lost 2 bases, J lost 3 bases, and 14 bases lay in between. This CDR3 has 16 amino acids. Germline values: CDR1 KGHDR, CDR2 SFDVKD. The CDR3 nucleotides are TGTGCCACCAGTGATTCGGACGCCGTAGCTACAGATACGCAGTATTTT. This translates into CATSDSDAVATDTQYF.

This clonotype was seen more than once but under ten times. The chain combines TRBV5-6 with TRBJ2-1; D gene uncertain. The CDR3 sequence is 15 residues long. With 3 bases removed from V and 1 base from J, the gap between germline ends came to 11 bases. Germline CDR1 reads SGHDT; CDR2 reads YYEEEE. The CDR3 DNA reads as TGTGCCAGCAGCTCCTCCCAGGTGTCCTACAATGAGCAGTTCTTC. Translating it yields CASSSSQVSYNEQFF.

This clonotype was found a few times. This chain uses TRBV3-1 with TRBJ2-7, with 8 bases matching TRBD1. Trimming removed 1 base from V and 3 bases from J; junction bases left unmatched: 5. The CDR3 totals 15 residues. CDR1 and CDR2 from the germline V gene are LGHDT and YNNKEL (reference sequence). CDR3 nucleotide sequence: TGTGCCAGCAGCCAAGCCGGGACAGGACGCTACGAGCAGTACGTC. Protein product: CASSQAGTGRYEQYV.

The table lists this clonotype with many counts. The rearrangement uses TRBV29-1 and TRBJ2-7; D might be TRBD2 (5 bases). V gave up 0 bases and J gave up 0 bases, with 12 bases separating them. This CDR3 contains 15 residues. CDR1 SQVTM and CDR2 ANQGSEA come from the germline V gene. The CDR3 DNA is TGCAGCGTTGAAGATCCCACTGGGAGCTCCTACGAGCAGTACTTC. Its translation is CSVEDPTGSSYEQYF.

The rearrangement uses TRBV19 and TRBJ2-7; D perhaps matches TRBD1 (6 bases). CDR3 size: 15 residues. Trimming cost V 4 bases and J 3 bases, with 16 bases left between them. Germline V lookup: CDR1 LNHDA, CDR2 SQIVND (reference sequence). CDR3 bases: TGTGCCAGTAGTAGTCAGGGGCGCGTACTCTACGAGCAGTACTTC. Its translation is CASSSQGRVLYEQYF.

The rearrangement links TRBV5-1 to TRBJ2-2; 9 positions match TRBD1. Trimming took 0 bases from V and 4 from J; bases not matched to a gene: 7. This CDR3 spans 17 amino acids. Germline V lookup: CDR1 SGHRS, CDR2 YFSETQ. Here the CDR3 reads CASSLGDRASGTGELFF. The CDR3 nucleotides are TGCGCCAGCAGCTTGGGGGACAGGGCCTCGGGCACCGGGGAGCTGTTTTTT.

CDR3 sequence: CASSQKMAEDPYGYTF. The CDR3 region has the DNA TGTGCCAGCAGCCAAAAAATGGCTGAAGACCCCTATGGCTACACCTTC. The rearrangement joins TRBV4-2 to TRBJ1-2; the D is unclear. V gave up 2 bases and J gave up 4 bases, with 17 bases separating them. The CDR3 runs 16 residues. Per the germline V gene, CDR1 is LGHNA and CDR2 is YNFKEQ.

In this sample, this clonotype turned up many times. The chain carries TRBV9 and TRBJ2-5; 7 positions agree with TRBD1. This CDR3 is built from 18 residues. Germline trimming cut 2 bases from V and 5 bases from J; bases unmatched to any gene: 18. Germline values: CDR1 SGDLS, CDR2 YYNGEE. The CDR3 region has the DNA TGTGCCAGCAGCGTTAACCCGGACAGGATCGGGTCGGTGGAGACCCAGTACTTC. Its protein product is CASSVNPDRIGSVETQYF.

This clonotype was observed a handful of times. The V call is TRBV7-2, the J call TRBJ2-1, with D hard to call. Trimming removed 0 bases from V and 6 bases from J, with 12 bases in between. Germline V gene sequence: CDR1 SGHTA, CDR2 FQGNSA. The CDR3 is made up of 15 amino acids. The CDR3 here is CASSLAGRPGNEQFF. The CDR3 DNA sequence: TGTGCCAGCAGCTTAGCCGGGCGCCCGGGCAATGAGCAGTTCTTC.

This chain links TRBV20-1 with TRBJ2-4; D may be TRBD1 (6 bases). The CDR3 runs 14 residues. V dropped 5 bases and J dropped 3 bases, with 14 bases sitting between them. Germline V gene lookup returns CDR1 DFQATT and CDR2 SNEGSKA (reference sequence). The DNA for the CDR3 is TGCAGTGCTTTCTCGGACAGCCTCAAAAACATTCAGTACTTC. Its translation is CSAFSDSLKNIQYF.